This entry describes one TCR beta chain. Its target is unknown. These data come from a study of T cells after yellow fever vaccination. Study overall: SMART-Seq v4 Ultra Low Input served to prepare low-cell-number fractions. Findings and caveats of the study: Although most clonotypes did not, a small share appeared in both CD4 and CD8 compartments. Secondary responses were weaker yet peaked faster, day 5 versus 15.

As TCR cDNA was made by 5'RACE template switching, a universal primer site and UMIs were added. In TCRdb, the 5' RACE reads were re-called with MiXCR into one record per CDR3 protein. The table has a few hundred thousand distinct CDR3 sequences, roughly 17% seen once. The CDR3 spans 16 residues. V shed 3 bases, J shed 8 bases, and the junction held 7 bases outside the gene matches. Germline CDR1 is SGHTA and CDR2 is FQGNSA. This receptor was obtained from a young man who received the YFV17D yellow fever vaccine. The specimen was PBMCs, collected 5 days after the first yellow fever vaccination. This rearrangement joins TRBV7-2 to TRBJ2-1, with 13 bases identical to TRBD2. The CDR3 protein is CASSLRLAGGFDEQFF. In DNA form, the CDR3 reads TGTGCCAGCAGCTTGCGACTAGCGGGGGGATTCGATGAGCAGTTCTTC.